At least ten counts were recorded for the clone carrying this T cell receptor (beta chain). No antigen is known for it. CDR3 length: 20 residues. Germline V gene sequence: CDR1 SEHNR, CDR2 FQNEAQ (reference sequence). Trimming at V came to 5 bases and at J to 0 bases, leaving 13 bases not matched to a gene. Findings of the study overall: Whole repertoires were not studied in the larger cohort, only one V-J beta rearrangement. Tumor Treg TCRs overlapped most with tumor naive CD4+ cells. The TCR gene usage of tumor memory CD4+ T cells clustered together with blood and lymph node memory CD4+ cells and with lymph node naive CD4+ cells.

Full-length variable regions came from constant-region reverse primers plus semi-nested Nested Universal Primer A PCR. TCRdb processed the 5' RACE reads anew with MiXCR; each CDR3 protein has one entry. The sample contains roughly 10,000 distinct CDR3 sequences, 12% to 15% of which appear only once. The sorted Tregs were CD4+CD25+CD127-/low cells. This receptor was obtained from a female donor with breast cancer. The sample taken for sequencing was Tregs sorted from blood. The chain employs TRBV7-9 and TRBJ2-6; 10 nucleotides align to TRBD2. Here the CDR3 reads CASSPRALAGAISGANVLTF. CDR3 bases: TGTGCCAGCAGCCCACGAGCTCTAGCGGGGGCCATCTCTGGGGCCAACGTCCTGACTTTC.